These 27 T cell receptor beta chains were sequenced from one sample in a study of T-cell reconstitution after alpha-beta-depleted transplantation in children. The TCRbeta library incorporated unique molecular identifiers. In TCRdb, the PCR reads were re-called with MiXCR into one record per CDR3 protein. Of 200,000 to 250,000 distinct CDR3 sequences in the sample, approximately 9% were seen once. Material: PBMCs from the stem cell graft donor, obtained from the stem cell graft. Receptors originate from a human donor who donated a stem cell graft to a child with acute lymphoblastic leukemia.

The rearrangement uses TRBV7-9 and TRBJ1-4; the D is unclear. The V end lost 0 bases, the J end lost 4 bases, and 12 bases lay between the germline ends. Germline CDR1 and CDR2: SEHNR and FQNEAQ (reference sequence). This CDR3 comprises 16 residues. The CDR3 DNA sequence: TGTGCCAGCAGCTTAGCGGGGATAATTGATAATGAAAAACTGTTTTTT. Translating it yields CASSLAGIIDNEKLFF.

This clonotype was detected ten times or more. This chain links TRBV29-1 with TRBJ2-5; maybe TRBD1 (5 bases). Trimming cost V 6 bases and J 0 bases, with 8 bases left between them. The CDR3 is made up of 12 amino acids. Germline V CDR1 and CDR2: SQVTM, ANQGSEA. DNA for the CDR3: TGCAGCGTGAGACAGAACCAAGAGACCCAGTACTTC. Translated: CSVRQNQETQYF.

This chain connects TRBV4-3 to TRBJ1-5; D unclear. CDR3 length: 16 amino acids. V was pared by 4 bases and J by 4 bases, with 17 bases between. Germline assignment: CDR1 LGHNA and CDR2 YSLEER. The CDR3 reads CASSPHLRTVNQPQHF. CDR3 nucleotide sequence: TGCGCCAGCAGCCCGCACCTCCGGACTGTTAATCAGCCCCAGCATTTT.

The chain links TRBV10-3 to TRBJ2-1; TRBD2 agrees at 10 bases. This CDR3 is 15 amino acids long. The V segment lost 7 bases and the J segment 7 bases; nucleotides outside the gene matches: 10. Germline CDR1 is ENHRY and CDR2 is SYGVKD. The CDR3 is CAITRSGGALNEQFF. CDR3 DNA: TGTGCCATCACAAGGAGCGGGGGGGCCTTAAATGAGCAGTTCTTC.

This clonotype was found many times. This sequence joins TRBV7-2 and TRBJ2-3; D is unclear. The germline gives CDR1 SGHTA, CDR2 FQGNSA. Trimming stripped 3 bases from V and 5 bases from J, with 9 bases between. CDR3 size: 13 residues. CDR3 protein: CASSFWVGDTQYF. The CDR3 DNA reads TGTGCCAGCAGCTTCTGGGTTGGAGATACGCAGTATTTT.

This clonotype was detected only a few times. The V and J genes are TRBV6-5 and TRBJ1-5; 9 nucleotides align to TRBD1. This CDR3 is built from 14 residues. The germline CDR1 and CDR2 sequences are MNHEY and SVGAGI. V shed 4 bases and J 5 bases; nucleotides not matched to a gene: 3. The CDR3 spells CASSLGQGHQPQHF. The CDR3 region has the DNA TGTGCCAGCAGTTTGGGACAGGGTCATCAGCCCCAGCATTTT.

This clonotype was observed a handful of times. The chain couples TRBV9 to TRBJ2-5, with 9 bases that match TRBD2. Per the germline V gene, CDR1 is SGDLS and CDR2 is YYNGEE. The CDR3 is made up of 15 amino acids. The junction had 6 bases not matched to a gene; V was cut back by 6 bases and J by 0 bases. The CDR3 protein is CASTSGGMYQETQYF. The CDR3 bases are TGTGCCAGCACCAGCGGGGGGATGTACCAAGAGACCCAGTACTTC.

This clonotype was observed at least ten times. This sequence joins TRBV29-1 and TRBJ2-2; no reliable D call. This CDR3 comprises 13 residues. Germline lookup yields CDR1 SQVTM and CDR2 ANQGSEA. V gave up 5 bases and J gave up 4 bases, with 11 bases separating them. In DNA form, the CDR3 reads TGCAGCGTTTTGTCCCAGCTCACCGGGGAGCTGTTTTTT. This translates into CSVLSQLTGELFF.

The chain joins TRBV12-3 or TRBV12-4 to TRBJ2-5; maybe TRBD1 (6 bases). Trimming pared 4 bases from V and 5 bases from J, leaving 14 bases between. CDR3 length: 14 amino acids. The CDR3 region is CASSSTGSGETQYF. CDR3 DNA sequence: TGTGCCAGCAGTTCAACAGGGTCGGGGGAGACCCAGTACTTC.

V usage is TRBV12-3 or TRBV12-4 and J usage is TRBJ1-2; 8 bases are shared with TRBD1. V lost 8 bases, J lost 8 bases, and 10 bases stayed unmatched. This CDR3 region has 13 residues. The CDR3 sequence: CASGTGGISGYTF. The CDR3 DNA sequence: TGTGCCAGCGGTACAGGGGGGATAAGCGGCTACACCTTC.

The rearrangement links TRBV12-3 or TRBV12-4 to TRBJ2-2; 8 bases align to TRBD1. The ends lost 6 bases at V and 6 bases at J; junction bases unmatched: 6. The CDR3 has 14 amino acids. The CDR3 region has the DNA TGTGCCAGCAGCCAAAGACAGGGGCCCGGGGAGCTGTTTTTT. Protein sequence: CASSQRQGPGELFF.

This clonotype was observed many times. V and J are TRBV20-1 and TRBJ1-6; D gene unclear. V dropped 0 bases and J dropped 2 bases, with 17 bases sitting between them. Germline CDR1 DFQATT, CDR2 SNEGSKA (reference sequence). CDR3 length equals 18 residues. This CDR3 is CSARDPSGEEPYNSPLHF. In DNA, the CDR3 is TGCAGTGCTAGAGACCCCTCCGGGGAGGAACCCTATAATTCACCCCTCCACTTT.

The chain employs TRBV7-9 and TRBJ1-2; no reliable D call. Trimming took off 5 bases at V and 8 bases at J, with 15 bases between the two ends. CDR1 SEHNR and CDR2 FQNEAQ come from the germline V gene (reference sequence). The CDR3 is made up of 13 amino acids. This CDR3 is CASSPQESWGYTF. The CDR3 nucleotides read TGTGCCAGCAGCCCGCAGGAGTCTTGGGGCTACACCTTC.

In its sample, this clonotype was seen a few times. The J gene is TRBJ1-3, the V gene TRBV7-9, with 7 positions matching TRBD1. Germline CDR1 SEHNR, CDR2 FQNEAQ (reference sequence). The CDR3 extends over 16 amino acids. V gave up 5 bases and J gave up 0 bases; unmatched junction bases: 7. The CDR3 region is CASSRQGGLSGNTIYF. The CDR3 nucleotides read TGTGCCAGCAGCCGACAGGGAGGACTCTCTGGAAACACCATATATTTT.

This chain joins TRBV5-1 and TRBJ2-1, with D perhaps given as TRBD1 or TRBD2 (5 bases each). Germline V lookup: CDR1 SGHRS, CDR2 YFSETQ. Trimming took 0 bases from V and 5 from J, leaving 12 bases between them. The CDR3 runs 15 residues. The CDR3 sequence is CASSLVGALNNEQFF. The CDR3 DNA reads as TGCGCCAGCAGCTTGGTCGGGGCCCTTAACAATGAGCAGTTCTTC.

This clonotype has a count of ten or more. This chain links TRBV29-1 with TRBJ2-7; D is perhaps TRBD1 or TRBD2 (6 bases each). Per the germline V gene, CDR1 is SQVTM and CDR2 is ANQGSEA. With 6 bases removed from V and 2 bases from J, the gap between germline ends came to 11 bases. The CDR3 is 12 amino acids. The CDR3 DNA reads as TGCAGCGTAGTAGGGGGGACCTACGAGCAGTACTTC. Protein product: CSVVGGTYEQYF.

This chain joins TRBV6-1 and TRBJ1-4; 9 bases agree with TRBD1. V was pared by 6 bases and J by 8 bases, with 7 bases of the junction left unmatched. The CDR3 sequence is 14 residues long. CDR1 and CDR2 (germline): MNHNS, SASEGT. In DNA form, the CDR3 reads TGTGCCAGCAGGCGCACAGGGGGCGGGGAAAAACTGTTTTTT. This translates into CASRRTGGGEKLFF.

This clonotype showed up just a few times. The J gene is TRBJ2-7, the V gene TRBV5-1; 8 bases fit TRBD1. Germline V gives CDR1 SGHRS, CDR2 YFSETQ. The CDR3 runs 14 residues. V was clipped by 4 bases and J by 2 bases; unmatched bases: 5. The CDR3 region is CASSGGQGAYEQYF. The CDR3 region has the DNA TGCGCCAGCAGCGGCGGACAGGGCGCCTACGAGCAGTACTTC.

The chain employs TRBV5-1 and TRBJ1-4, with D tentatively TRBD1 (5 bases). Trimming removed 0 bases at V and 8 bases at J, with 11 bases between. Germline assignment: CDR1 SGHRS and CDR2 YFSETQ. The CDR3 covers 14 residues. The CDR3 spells CASSLGQGEEKLFF. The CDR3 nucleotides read TGCGCCAGCAGCTTGGGGCAGGGAGAGGAAAAACTGTTTTTT. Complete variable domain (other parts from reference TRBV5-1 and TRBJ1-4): KAGVTQTPRYLIKTRGQQVTLSCSPISGHRSVSWYQQTPGQGLQFLFEYFSETQRNKGNFPGRFSGRQFSNSRSEMNVSTLELGDSALYLCASSLGQGEEKLFFGSGTQLSVL.

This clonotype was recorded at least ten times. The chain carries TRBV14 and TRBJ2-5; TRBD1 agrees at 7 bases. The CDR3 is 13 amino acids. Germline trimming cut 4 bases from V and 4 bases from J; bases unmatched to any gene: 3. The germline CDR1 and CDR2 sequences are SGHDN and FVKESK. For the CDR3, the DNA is TGTGCCAGCAGCCTTACAGGGGTAGAGACCCAGTACTTC. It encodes CASSLTGVETQYF.

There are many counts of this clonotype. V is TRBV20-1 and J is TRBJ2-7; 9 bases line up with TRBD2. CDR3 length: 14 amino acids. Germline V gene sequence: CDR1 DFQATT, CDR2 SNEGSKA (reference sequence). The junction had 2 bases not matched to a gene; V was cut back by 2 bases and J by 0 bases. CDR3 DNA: TGCAGTGCTAGAAAGACTAGCGGCTCCTACGAGCAGTACTTC. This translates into CSARKTSGSYEQYF.

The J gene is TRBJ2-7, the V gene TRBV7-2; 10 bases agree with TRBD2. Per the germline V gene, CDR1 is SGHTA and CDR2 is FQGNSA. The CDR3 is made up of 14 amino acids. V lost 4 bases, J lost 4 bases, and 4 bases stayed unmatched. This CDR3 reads CASSSQRGGYEQYF. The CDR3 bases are TGTGCCAGCAGCTCCCAGCGGGGGGGGTACGAGCAGTACTTC.

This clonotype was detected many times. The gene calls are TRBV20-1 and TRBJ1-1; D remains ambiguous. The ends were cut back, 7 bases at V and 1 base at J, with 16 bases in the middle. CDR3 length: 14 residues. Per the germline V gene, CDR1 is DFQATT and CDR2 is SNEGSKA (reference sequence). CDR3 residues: CSVLSLAGNTEAFF. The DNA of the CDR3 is TGCAGTGTTCTCTCCCTCGCGGGGAACACTGAAGCTTTCTTT.

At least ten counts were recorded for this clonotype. The CDR3 sequence is CASSPDLGQGAIDEQFF. The CDR3 region has the DNA TGTGCCAGCAGCCCTGATCTTGGACAGGGGGCGATCGATGAGCAGTTCTTC. The gene calls are TRBV7-6 and TRBJ2-1, with TRBD1 identical over 11 bases. Looked up from germline, CDR1 is SGHVS and CDR2 is FNYEAQ. The CDR3 is 17 amino acids. The V gene end was trimmed by 5 bases and the J gene end by 8 bases; junction bases not matched to a gene: 14. The whole variable domain, remainder taken from reference TRBV7-6 and TRBJ2-1, is GAGVSQSPRYKVTKRGQDVALRCDPISGHVSLYWYRQALGQGPEFLTYFNYEAQQDKSGLPNDRFSAERPEGSISTLTIQRTEQRDSAMYRCASSPDLGQGAIDEQFFGPGTRLTVL.

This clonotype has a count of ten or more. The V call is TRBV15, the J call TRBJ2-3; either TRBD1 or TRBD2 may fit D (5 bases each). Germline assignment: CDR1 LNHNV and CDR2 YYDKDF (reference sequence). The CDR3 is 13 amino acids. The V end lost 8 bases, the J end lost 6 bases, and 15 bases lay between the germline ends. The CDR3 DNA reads TGTGCCACCTCGAGGGGCGGTGAGGATACGCAGTATTTT. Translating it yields CATSRGGEDTQYF.

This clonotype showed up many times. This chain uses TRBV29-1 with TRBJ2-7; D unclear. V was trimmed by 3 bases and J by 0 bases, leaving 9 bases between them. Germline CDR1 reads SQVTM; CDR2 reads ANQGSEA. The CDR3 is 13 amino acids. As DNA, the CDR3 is TGCAGCGTTGACCTGACATTCTCCTACGAGCAGTACTTC. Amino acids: CSVDLTFSYEQYF.

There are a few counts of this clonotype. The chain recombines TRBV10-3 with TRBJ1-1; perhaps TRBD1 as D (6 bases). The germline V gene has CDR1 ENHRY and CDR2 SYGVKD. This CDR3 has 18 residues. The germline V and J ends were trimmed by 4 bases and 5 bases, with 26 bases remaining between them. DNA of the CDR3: TGTGCCATCAGTGTCGCTGCAGGGGATGCCCATCACGAGACTGAAGCTTTCTTT. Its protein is CAISVAAGDAHHETEAFF.